The next 22 T cell receptor beta chains were all read from a single sample in a study of vaccination and CD4 T cells after COVID-19. Treatment noted: approximately 11-day PBMC culture with coronavirus spike peptide pools or control peptides (ViraFEST assay). CD4+ T lymphocytes from the unexposed donor were collected before the COVID-19 pandemic (2011-2018). The Oncomine TCR Beta short-read assay was applied to DNA of cultured CD4+ T cells. MiXCR, applied by TCRdb to the PCR reads, yields one record per CDR3 protein. The table shows 8,000 or so distinct CDR3 sequences, with roughly 43% occurring only once. These receptors have no known antigen. The sequencing input was CD4+ T cells from blood, cultured in vitro. Receptors originate from a human donor in good health.

This chain uses TRBV28 with TRBJ2-7; possibly TRBD2 for D (5 bases). Between the trimmed V and J ends, which lost 2 bases and 9 bases, there was a span of 11 bases. The germline CDR1 and CDR2 sequences are MDHEN and SYDVKM. This CDR3 comprises 12 residues. The CDR3 region is CASSLRLAGQYF. In DNA, the CDR3 is TGTGCCAGCAGTTTAAGGCTAGCAGGGCAGTACTTC.

As to this clonotype: Relative to the germline gene, one junction end is altered; a read error may explain this. The chain joins TRBV20-1 to TRBJ2-2, with D maybe TRBD2 (7 bases). The CDR3 runs 16 residues. Germline V lookup: CDR1 DFQATT, CDR2 SNEGSKA (reference sequence). CDR3 nucleotides: TGCAGTGCTAGAGATTTTCGGGGGGCGAACACCTGGGAGCTGTTTTTT. This gives the protein CSARDFRGANTWELFF.

This clonotype was seen just once. The rearrangement uses TRBV19 and TRBJ1-5; D unresolved. Deletions cut 8 bases from V and 0 bases from J, with 17 bases between. CDR1 and CDR2 (germline): LNHDA, SQIVND (reference sequence). The CDR3 extends over 16 amino acids. The CDR3 DNA reads TGTGCCAGTGACGACCCTCGGGGTCTTAGCAATCAGCCCCAGCATTTT. Translated, it gives CASDDPRGLSNQPQHF.

This clonotype was counted between two and nine times. The chain joins TRBV12-3 or TRBV12-4 to TRBJ1-2; D is unresolved. The CDR3 is 13 amino acids. Deletions cut 5 bases from V and 2 bases from J, with 9 bases between. The CDR3 DNA reads TGTGCCAGCAGTCACTCACGGAACTATGGCTACACCTTC. This translates into CASSHSRNYGYTF.

The CDR3 spells CSATLPGQINTEAFF. The CDR3 bases are TGCAGTGCGACGCTTCCGGGACAGATAAACACTGAAGCTTTCTTT. V is TRBV20-1 and J is TRBJ1-1; TRBD1 matches 7 bases. CDR1 and CDR2 (germline): DFQATT, SNEGSKA (reference sequence). Trimming at V came to 6 bases and at J to 2 bases, leaving 12 bases not matched to a gene. This CDR3 is 15 amino acids long.

This clonotype was picked up a small number of times. The genes are TRBV6-1 and TRBJ1-6, with TRBD1 as a possible D gene (5 bases). In germline, CDR1 is MNHNS, CDR2 SASEGT. Trimming pared 6 bases from V and 7 bases from J, leaving 13 bases between. The CDR3 is 14 amino acids. As DNA, the CDR3 is TGTGCCAGCAGCCCTGACGGGGCCAATTCACCCCTCCACTTT. Residues: CASSPDGANSPLHF.

This clonotype was recorded a few times. The rearrangement uses TRBV19 and TRBJ1-5, with a tentative D call TRBD1 (5 bases). The germline gives CDR1 LNHDA, CDR2 SQIVND (reference sequence). V lost 1 base, J lost 5 bases, and 18 bases lay in between. The CDR3 totals 17 residues. The CDR3 nucleotides are TGTGCCAGTAGTATAGTGGACAAAACCTTCAATTATCAGCCCCAGCATTTT. Protein: CASSIVDKTFNYQPQHF.

J is TRBJ2-3 and V is TRBV7-9, with TRBD1 identical over 7 bases. Germline loops: CDR1 SEHNR, CDR2 FQNEAQ (reference sequence). The CDR3 has 14 residues. V dropped 0 bases and J dropped 7; count of bases not matched to a gene: 4. In nucleotides, the CDR3 is TGTGCCAGCAGCTTAGCAGGGGGCGGATATACGCAGTATTTT. Its protein product is CASSLAGGGYTQYF.

Only a few counts were recorded for this clonotype. The chain links TRBV20-1 to TRBJ1-6, with TRBD1 matching over 8 bases. V lost 6 bases and J lost 10; bases outside the gene matches: 11. This CDR3 comprises 14 residues. Germline-derived CDR1 and CDR2 are DFQATT and SNEGSKA (reference sequence). DNA of the CDR3: TGCAGTGCCGTAAGGACAGGGTCGGAATCACCCCTCCACTTT. Amino acids: CSAVRTGSESPLHF.

This sequence joins TRBV19 and TRBJ1-5, with D maybe TRBD1 (6 bases). This CDR3 is 15 amino acids long. V was trimmed by 6 bases and J by 3 bases, leaving 15 bases between them. The germline V gene encodes CDR1 LNHDA and CDR2 SQIVND (reference sequence). As DNA, the CDR3 is TGTGCCAGTAGCCTCAAGGGGGGATCCAATCAGCCCCAGCATTTT. Translating gives CASSLKGGSNQPQHF.

This chain joins TRBV20-1 and TRBJ2-7; 7 bases match TRBD2. Unmatched junction bases numbered 4, after V lost 3 bases and J lost 2 bases. Germline lookup yields CDR1 DFQATT and CDR2 SNEGSKA (reference sequence). The CDR3 is made up of 13 amino acids. For the CDR3, the DNA is TGCAGTGCTAGGGCGGGAGTCGCCTACGAGCAGTACTTC. Translating gives CSARAGVAYEQYF.

The gene calls are TRBV27 and TRBJ1-1; D ambiguous. The ends were cut back, 1 base at V and 7 bases at J, with 13 bases in the middle. This CDR3 spans 14 amino acids. Germline V CDR1 and CDR2: MNHEY, SMNVEV (reference sequence). The CDR3 DNA follows: TGTGCCAGCAGTTTATTCCCGGACCCGCTTGAAGCTTTCTTT. Amino acid sequence: CASSLFPDPLEAFF.

The chain recombines TRBV7-6 with TRBJ2-3, with 10 bases matching TRBD2. The J segment lost 0 bases and the V segment lost 5 bases, leaving 14 bases of the junction unmatched. Germline CDR1 SGHVS, CDR2 FNYEAQ. This CDR3 is built from 19 residues. The CDR3 sequence is CASSLLPSGGAPSTDTQYF. CDR3 nucleotides: TGTGCCAGCAGCCTACTACCTAGCGGGGGAGCGCCTAGCACAGATACGCAGTATTTT.

CDR3 protein: CAASPSYRGHGSPLHF. CDR3 coding DNA: TGTGCCGCGAGCCCGAGCTACAGGGGGCATGGGTCACCCCTCCACTTT. This sequence joins TRBV6-1 and TRBJ1-6; TRBD1 matches at 9 bases. The germline CDR1 and CDR2 sequences are MNHNS and SASEGT. The CDR3 covers 16 residues. The V gene end was trimmed by 11 bases and the J gene end by 10 bases; junction bases not matched to a gene: 18.

This clonotype occurred a few times. V and J are TRBV7-2 and TRBJ2-4; D is unresolved. The V and J ends lost 0 bases and 2 bases respectively, with 5 bases between them. Germline V gene lookup returns CDR1 SGHTA and CDR2 FQGNSA. The CDR3 has 14 amino acids. The CDR3 nucleotides read TGTGCCAGCAGCTTAGCAGGGTCCAAAAACATTCAGTACTTC. It encodes CASSLAGSKNIQYF.

This clonotype was seen a handful of times. The rearrangement links TRBV29-1 to TRBJ2-1, with D possibly TRBD2 on 5 matching bases. The length of the CDR3 is 13 residues. V was clipped by 3 bases and J by 5 bases, with 11 bases between them. Germline loops: CDR1 SQVTM, CDR2 ANQGSEA. The CDR3 DNA reads TGCAGCGTTGAGACTACCTTCCACAATGAGCAGTTCTTC. It yields the protein CSVETTFHNEQFF.

The chain couples TRBV11-2 to TRBJ2-1, with 8 bases fitting TRBD2. Germline loops: CDR1 SGHAT, CDR2 FQNNGV. J was trimmed by 6 bases and V by 3 bases; bases with no gene match: 4. The CDR3 runs 14 residues. The CDR3 DNA follows: TGTGCCAGCAGCTTCTCGCGGGGGGCCAATGAGCAGTTCTTC. Its protein product is CASSFSRGANEQFF.

The V call is TRBV10-2, the J call TRBJ1-2; unclear D gene. This CDR3 is built from 14 residues. The germline CDR1 and CDR2 sequences are WSHSY and SAAADI. V was cut by 6 bases and J by 8 bases, with 19 bases left in between. For the CDR3, the DNA is TGCGCCAGCAGGAATAATACCCTTAAGGGCGGCTACACCTTC. Its translation is CASRNNTLKGGYTF.

The chain combines TRBV18 with TRBJ1-2, with 11 bases that match TRBD1. CDR1 and CDR2 from the germline V gene are KGHSH and LQKENI. J gave up 0 bases and V 3 bases, and 3 bases lay outside the gene matches. This CDR3 has 16 residues. CDR3 protein: CASSPLGQGANYGYTF. The CDR3 DNA is TGTGCCAGCTCACCCCTGGGACAGGGGGCTAACTATGGCTACACCTTC.

This clonotype appeared a few times. The V and J genes are TRBV11-3 and TRBJ2-2; D ambiguous. The V gene's germline CDR1 is SGHNT and CDR2 YENEEA. The CDR3 has 15 residues. V dropped 5 bases and J dropped 0 bases, with 10 bases sitting between them. DNA for the CDR3: TGTGCCAGCAGCACCAGACTTTCGAACACCGGGGAGCTGTTTTTT. It is translated as CASSTRLSNTGELFF.

The rearrangement uses TRBV20-1 and TRBJ2-5, with 12 bases matching TRBD2. This CDR3 has 15 amino acids. After removal of 0 bases from V and 4 bases from J, the junction contained 3 bases not matched to a gene. Germline-derived CDR1 and CDR2 are DFQATT and SNEGSKA (reference sequence). CDR3 coding DNA: TGCAGTGCTAGAGATCTAGCGGGAGGGTCAGAGACCCAGTACTTC. Translating it yields CSARDLAGGSETQYF.

The V gene is TRBV6-2 or TRBV6-3, the J gene TRBJ2-7, with TRBD1 matching over 7 bases. V lost 7 bases and J lost 2; bases outside the gene matches: 11. Germline V CDR1 and CDR2: MNHEY, SVGEGT. This CDR3 contains 15 residues. The CDR3 here is CASTFRQGRTYEQYF. CDR3 nucleotides: TGTGCCAGCACCTTCCGACAGGGTCGCACCTACGAGCAGTACTTC.